The clone carrying this T cell receptor beta chain was seen a few times. Its antigen is currently unknown. The entry originates in a study of beta chain features in type 1 diabetes. Study-wide findings and caveats: Whether TCRB rearrangement is influenced by HLA type went unresolved here. Moderately but significantly shorter TCRB CDR3s were found in Type 1 diabetes patients in all four CD4+ subsets.

TCRB transcripts that were expressed got sequenced, as all of the isolated RNA had been reverse transcribed. TCRdb keeps only in-frame clones here, not all; method: immunoSEQ multiplex PCR. The table includes 300,000 or so clones, roughly 12% detected once. Sequencing used naive CD4+ T cells from blood. This sequence was found in a woman under 30 with type 1 diabetes.

CDR3 bases: TGCAGCGTTGAAAGGACTTCAGATACGCAGTATTTT. It yields the protein CSVERTSDTQYF. The chain combines TRBV29-1 with TRBJ2-3; D is perhaps TRBD2 (5 bases). This CDR3 spans 12 amino acids. The ends were cut back, 2 bases at V and 4 bases at J, with 7 bases in the middle. Per the germline V gene, CDR1 is SQVTM and CDR2 is ANQGSEA.